Listed here are 20 T cell receptor beta chains from one sample, sequenced in a study of technical replicates of blood from a handful of donors. Measured with immunoSEQ multiplex PCR; TCRdb has only the in-frame clones, and not every one. There are about 88,000 clones in the sample; just under 95% occur only once, and roughly 0.25% lies in the top ten. The specimen was T cells isolated from PBMCs. These receptors came from a human donor in good health.

This rearrangement joins TRBV2 to TRBJ1-6; D unclear. The CDR3 contains 14 residues. Germline CDR1 SNHLY, CDR2 FYNNEI. The V and J ends lost 2 bases and 6 bases respectively, with 8 bases between them. The DNA of the CDR3 is TGTGCCAGCAGTGAAACTAGACGTAATTCACCCCTCCACTTT. Its translation is CASSETRRNSPLHF.

The chain carries TRBV10-1 and TRBJ2-7, with a tentative D call TRBD2 (5 bases). In germline, CDR1 is WNHNN, CDR2 SYGVQD (reference sequence). There are 14 residues in the CDR3. The V gene lost 2 bases and the J gene lost 1 base, with 9 bases spanning the gap. As DNA, the CDR3 is TGCGCCAGCAGTGAGCAGACTAAATCCTACGAGCAGTACTTC. Translation: CASSEQTKSYEQYF.

The chain combines TRBV7-9 with TRBJ2-5; 8 bases map to TRBD2. This CDR3 has 14 amino acids. The junction had 4 bases not matched to a gene; V was cut back by 3 bases and J by 4 bases. The germline CDR1 and CDR2 sequences are SEHNR and FQNEAQ (reference sequence). The CDR3 sequence is CASSLSGGLETQYF. The CDR3 nucleotides read TGTGCCAGCAGCTTGAGCGGGGGCTTAGAGACCCAGTACTTC.

CDR3 protein: CASSLFEAGREQFF. The CDR3 coding sequence is TGTGCCAGCAGCTTATTTGAGGCAGGGCGTGAGCAGTTCTTC. The chain carries TRBV7-8 and TRBJ2-1, with D maybe TRBD1 (5 bases). V shed 2 bases and J shed 9 bases, with 14 bases lying between them. The CDR3 has 14 amino acids. Germline V gene sequence: CDR1 SGHVS, CDR2 FQNEAQ.

The chain uses TRBV19 and TRBJ2-5, with 7 bases aligning to TRBD2. The CDR3 is 16 amino acids. J gave up 2 bases and V 4 bases, and 10 bases lay outside the gene matches. CDR1 and CDR2 from the germline V gene are LNHDA and SQIVND (reference sequence). The CDR3 sequence: CASSTAPPGGQETQYF. For the CDR3, the DNA is TGTGCCAGTAGTACAGCGCCCCCGGGGGGTCAAGAGACCCAGTACTTC.

This clone has more than one count but fewer than ten. This chain connects TRBV12-5 to TRBJ2-7, with 10 bases lining up with TRBD2. This CDR3 contains 14 residues. The V gene's germline CDR1 is LGHNT and CDR2 FRNRAP. Trimming took 1 base from V and 5 from J; bases not matched to a gene: 2. CDR3 DNA: TGTGCTAGTGGTTTGGGGACTAGCGGCGACGAGCAGTACTTC. Its protein is CASGLGTSGDEQYF.

The chain has TRBV18 and TRBJ1-3; D unresolved. Looked up from germline, CDR1 is KGHSH and CDR2 is LQKENI. This CDR3 comprises 15 residues. Trimming shortened V by 0 bases and J by 2 bases, and 8 bases separated the two germline ends. CDR3 loop: CASSPPRETGNTIYF. The CDR3 nucleotides are TGTGCCAGCTCACCACCAAGAGAGACTGGAAACACCATATATTTT.

This clone was detected only once. The chain combines TRBV19 with TRBJ2-7, with 7 bases aligning to TRBD1. Germline V gene data show CDR1 as LNHDA and CDR2 as SQIVND (reference sequence). The CDR3 contains 13 residues. V dropped 3 bases and J dropped 4; count of bases not matched to a gene: 3. CDR3 bases: TGTGCCAGTAGTATTCAGGACAGGTACGAGCAGTACTTC. It yields the protein CASSIQDRYEQYF.

The chain carries TRBV5-1 and TRBJ1-4; D is uncertain. In germline, CDR1 is SGHRS, CDR2 YFSETQ. Trimming cost V 0 bases and J 4 bases, with 7 bases left between them. This CDR3 is 14 amino acids long. CDR3 sequence: CASSLEHLNEKLFF. The DNA for the CDR3 is TGCGCCAGCAGCTTGGAACACCTTAATGAAAAACTGTTTTTT.

This clone has just a few counts. This chain joins TRBV7-9 and TRBJ1-1; D remains unclear. The ends were cut back, 3 bases at V and 6 bases at J, with 8 bases in the middle. CDR3 length: 12 amino acids. CDR1 and CDR2 from the germline V gene are SEHNR and FQNEAQ (reference sequence). DNA for the CDR3: TGTGCCAGCAGCTTCATAGTCGCTGAAGCTTTCTTT. Encoded protein: CASSFIVAEAFF.

This chain joins TRBV5-6 and TRBJ1-1, with 8 bases fitting TRBD1. V lost 6 bases to trimming and J lost 7 bases; unmatched junction nucleotides: 17. The CDR3 loop spans 16 amino acids. Germline CDR1 SGHDT, CDR2 YYEEEE. CDR3 in DNA: TGTGCCAGCACCCCGGGCCCCATCGGCAGGGGGCTTGAAGCTTTCTTT. It codes for CASTPGPIGRGLEAFF.

The CDR3 DNA follows: TGTGCCAGTAGTACGCGGAGCCAGCCCCAGCATTTT. Its translation is CASSTRSQPQHF. The chain has TRBV19 and TRBJ1-5; D remains unclear. CDR3 length: 12 residues. The ends were cut back, 4 bases at V and 7 bases at J, with 8 bases in the middle. CDR1 LNHDA and CDR2 SQIVND come from the germline V gene (reference sequence).

Only one count was recorded for this clone. V and J are TRBV5-6 and TRBJ2-3; 11 positions agree with TRBD2. This CDR3 is 19 amino acids long. V gave up 4 bases and J gave up 6 bases; unmatched junction bases: 19. Germline CDR1 is SGHDT and CDR2 is YYEEEE. In DNA, the CDR3 is TGTGCCAGCAGCCTCCTCGGGACAGCTACTAGCGGGAGCGGGGATACGCAGTATTTT. Translating it yields CASSLLGTATSGSGDTQYF.

The chain combines TRBV28 with TRBJ2-7; 10 bases match TRBD1. The CDR3 extends over 16 amino acids. V shed 7 bases and J 2 bases; nucleotides not matched to a gene: 11. Germline CDR1 is MDHEN and CDR2 is SYDVKM. In nucleotides, the CDR3 is TGTGCCAGCAACATCGACAGGGGGCGCGCGGCCTACGAGCAGTACTTC. This sequence encodes CASNIDRGRAAYEQYF.

The rearrangement links TRBV10-3 to TRBJ2-3, with D tentatively TRBD1 (5 bases). Germline CDR1 reads ENHRY; CDR2 reads SYGVKD. CDR3 length: 16 amino acids. With 0 bases removed from V and 2 bases from J, the gap between germline ends came to 12 bases. CDR3 DNA: TGTGCCATCAGTGAGTCAGGCAGAGGACACACAGATACGCAGTATTTT. This sequence encodes CAISESGRGHTDTQYF.

This rearrangement joins TRBV7-8 to TRBJ2-1; D might be TRBD1 (6 bases). Trimming removed 1 base from V and 8 bases from J, with 15 bases in between. This CDR3 has 15 residues. The germline V gene has CDR1 SGHVS and CDR2 FQNEAQ. CDR3 amino acids: CASSLGPGQGDEQFF. CDR3 nucleotide sequence: TGTGCCAGCAGCTTAGGTCCGGGACAAGGCGATGAGCAGTTCTTC. The variable domain in full, with the rest retrieved from reference TRBV7-8 and TRBJ2-1, is GAGVSQSPRYKVAKRGQDVALRCDPISGHVSLFWYQQALGQGPEFLTYFQNEAQLDKSGLPSDRFFAERPEGSVSTLKIQRTQQEDSAVYLCASSLGPGQGDEQFFGPGTRLTVL.

V and J are TRBV4-1 and TRBJ1-4, with D perhaps TRBD1 (6 bases). The CDR3 totals 14 residues. The germline CDR1 and CDR2 sequences are MGHRA and YSYEKL. With 2 bases removed from V and 8 bases from J, the gap between germline ends came to 12 bases. The CDR3 DNA sequence: TGCGCCAGCAGCCAACCTAAGACAGGCGAAAAACTGTTTTTT. Residues: CASSQPKTGEKLFF.

This chain joins TRBV10-2 and TRBJ2-6, with D hard to call. CDR1 and CDR2 (germline): WSHSY, SAAADI. This CDR3 spans 15 amino acids. V lost 5 bases, J lost 0 bases, and 8 bases lay in between. The chain's CDR3 is CASSSSVSGANVLTF. In DNA, the CDR3 is TGCGCCAGCAGTTCGAGTGTCTCTGGGGCCAACGTCCTGACTTTC.

The rearrangement uses TRBV5-1 and TRBJ2-1, with a possible D match to TRBD2 (6 bases). Trimming removed 7 bases at V and 5 bases at J, with 13 bases between. In germline, CDR1 is SGHRS, CDR2 YFSETQ. The length of the CDR3 is 13 residues. This CDR3 is CASRDGRDNEQFF. CDR3 DNA sequence: TGCGCCAGCCGCGACGGGAGAGACAATGAGCAGTTCTTC.

In DNA, the CDR3 is TGTGCCAGCAGCGTAGGTGCGGATGGTTACACTGAAGCTTTCTTT. It codes for CASSVGADGYTEAFF. The chain employs TRBV9 and TRBJ1-1, with unresolved D. Looked up from germline, CDR1 is SGDLS and CDR2 is YYNGEE. The CDR3 runs 15 residues. The V and J ends lost 0 bases and 3 bases respectively, with 12 bases between them. The variable domain in full, with the rest retrieved from reference TRBV9 and TRBJ1-1, is DSGVTQTPKHLITATGQRVTLRCSPRSGDLSVYWYQQSLDQGLQFLIQYYNGEERAKGNILERFSAQQFPDLHSELNLSSLELGDSALYFCASSVGADGYTEAFFGQGTRLTVV.